This T cell receptor beta chain comes out of a study of blood T cell repertoires in COVID-19. Study background: Spain, Italy and the United States supplied samples that represented acute and convalescent COVID-19. T cells, B-cell-depleted T cells, or PBMCs provided the cDNA or gDNA that served as material.

Sequenced by immunoSEQ multiplex PCR; TCRdb stores in-frame clones only, minus some. The repertoire holds a few hundred thousand clones, with roughly 90% as singletons. The CDR3 has 15 amino acids. V was pared by 2 bases and J by 6 bases, with 14 bases between. Germline V gene lookup returns CDR1 MNHEY and CDR2 SMNVEV (reference sequence). The sequenced sample consisted of peripheral blood. V usage is TRBV27 and J usage is TRBJ2-1; D is possibly TRBD1 (5 bases). This TCR was recovered from a woman aged 25 to 39 with COVID-19, enrolled during active disease. The CDR3 here is CASSLKGLRGNEQFF. Written as DNA, the CDR3 is TGTGCCAGCAGTTTAAAAGGCCTAAGGGGCAATGAGCAGTTCTTC.